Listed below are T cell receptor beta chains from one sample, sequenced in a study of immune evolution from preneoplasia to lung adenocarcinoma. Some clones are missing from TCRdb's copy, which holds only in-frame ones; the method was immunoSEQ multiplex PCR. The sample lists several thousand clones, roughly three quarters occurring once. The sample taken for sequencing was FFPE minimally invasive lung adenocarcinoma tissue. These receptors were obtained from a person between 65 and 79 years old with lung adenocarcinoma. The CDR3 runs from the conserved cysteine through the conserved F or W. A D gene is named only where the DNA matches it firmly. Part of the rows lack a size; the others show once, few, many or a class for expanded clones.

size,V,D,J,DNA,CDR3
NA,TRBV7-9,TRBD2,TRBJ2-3,TGTGCCAGCAGCTTCGGTGGACTAGCAGGCACAGATACGCAGTATTTT,CASSFGGLAGTDTQYF
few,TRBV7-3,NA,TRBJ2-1,TGTGCCAGCAGCCCGACCGGGGGGCCCATAAAGGAGCAGTTCTTC,CASSPTGGPIKEQFF
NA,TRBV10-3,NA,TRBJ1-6,TGTGCCACCGGGGCAGGGAAGAGTTCACCCCTCCACTTT,CATGAGKSSPLHF
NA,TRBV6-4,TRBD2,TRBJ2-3,TGTGCCAGCAGTGGATCGGCGGGAGGAGATACGCAGTATTTT,CASSGSAGGDTQYF
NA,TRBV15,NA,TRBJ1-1,TGTGCCACCAGGTTGAAGGGGAACACTGAAGCTTTCTTT,CATRLKGNTEAFF
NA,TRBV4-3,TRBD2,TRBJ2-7,TGCGCCAGCAGCCAAGGTGGGACTAGCGGCCTCTCCTACGAGCAGTACTTC,CASSQGGTSGLSYEQYF
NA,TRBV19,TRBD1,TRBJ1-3,TGTGCCAGTAGTCAAACACAGGGGGCGCGAGGAAACACCATATATTTT,CASSQTQGARGNTIYF
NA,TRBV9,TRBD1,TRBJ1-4,TGTGCCAGCAGCGTCGAAGCCCGGACAGGGTATGAAAAACTGTTTTTT,CASSVEARTGYEKLFF
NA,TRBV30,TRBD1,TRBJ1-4,TGTGCCTGGGGACAGGGAGATGAAAAACTGTTTTTT,CAWGQGDEKLFF
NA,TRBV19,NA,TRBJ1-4,TGTGCCAGTAGTATAGGACGGGGGGCGAATGAAAAACTGTTTTTT,CASSIGRGANEKLFF
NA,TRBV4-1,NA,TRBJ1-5,TGCGCCAGCAGCCAAGAGACAGGAAGCAATCAGCCCCAGCATTTT,CASSQETGSNQPQHF
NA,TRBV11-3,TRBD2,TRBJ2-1,TGTGCCAGCAGCCCAGGGCGGGAGGTCATCCCCTACAATGAGCAGTTCTTC,CASSPGREVIPYNEQFF
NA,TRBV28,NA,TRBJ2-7,TGTGCCAGCAGTTCCGGCCAGGCCTATCTCGAGCAGTACTTC,CASSSGQAYLEQYF
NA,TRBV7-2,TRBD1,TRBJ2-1,TGTGCCAGCAGCTCAGGGGGACAAGGAGCCAATGAGCAGTTCTTC,CASSSGGQGANEQFF
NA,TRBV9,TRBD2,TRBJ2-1,TGTGCCAGCAGCCTGACTAGCACTCTAAGCGTCAATGAGCAGTTCTTC,CASSLTSTLSVNEQFF
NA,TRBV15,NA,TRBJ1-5,TGTGCCACCAGCAGAGATGCGGGGGGCGAGCCCCAGCATTTT,CATSRDAGGEPQHF
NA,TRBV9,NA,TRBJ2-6,TGTGCCAGTCGGGGAGCTGGGGCCAACGTCCTGACTTTC,CASRGAGANVLTF
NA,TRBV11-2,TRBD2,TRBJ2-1,TGTGCCAGCCAGGCCTCTAGCGGCCTAGGCAATGAGCAGTTCTTC,CASQASSGLGNEQFF
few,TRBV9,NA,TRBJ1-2,TGTGCCAGCAGCGTAGACGGCAGGGCCATCAATGGCTACACCTTC,CASSVDGRAINGYTF
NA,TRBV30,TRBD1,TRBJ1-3,TGTGCCTGGAGGACAGGGAATGGAAACACCATATATTTT,CAWRTGNGNTIYF
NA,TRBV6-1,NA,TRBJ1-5,TGTGCCAGCAGTGAAGGGTTAATTTTGGGGCAGCCCCAGCATTTT,CASSEGLILGQPQHF
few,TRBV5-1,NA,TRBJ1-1,TGCGCCAGCAGCTTCTCGTGGAGCACTGAAGCTTTCTTT,CASSFSWSTEAFF
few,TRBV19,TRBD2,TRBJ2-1,TGTGCCAGTAGTATAGGTCGTGGTAGCGGGGCCTACAATGAGCAGTTCTTC,CASSIGRGSGAYNEQFF
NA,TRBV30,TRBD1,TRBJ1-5,TGTGCCTGGAGTTCTACAGGGGGTCAGCCCCAGCATTTT,CAWSSTGGQPQHF
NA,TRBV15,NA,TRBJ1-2,TGTGCCACCCGCCCCAGCCGGACAGTCTATGGCTACACCTTC,CATRPSRTVYGYTF
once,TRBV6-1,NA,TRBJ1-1,TGTGCCAGCAGTGAAGGGGGAGACCCTGAAGCTTTCTTT,CASSEGGDPEAFF
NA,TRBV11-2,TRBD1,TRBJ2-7,TGTGCCAGCAGCTTACTGGGGACAGGGGGCTACGAGCAGTACTTC,CASSLLGTGGYEQYF
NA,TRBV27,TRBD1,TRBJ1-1,TGTGCCAGCAGGGGACAGGGTCGGGGTGAAGCTTTCTTT,CASRGQGRGEAFF
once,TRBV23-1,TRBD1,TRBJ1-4,TGCGCCAGGTTTCCCGGGACAGAAAATGAAAAACTGTTTTTT,CARFPGTENEKLFF
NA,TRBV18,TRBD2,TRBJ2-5,TGTGCCAGCTCACCATCGGTAGCGGGGGCCGTTGAAACGGGGACCCAGTACTTC,CASSPSVAGAVETGTQYF
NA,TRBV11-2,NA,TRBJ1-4,TGTGCCAGTAGCTCGGGTGCGGGGGGCTCGGGTGAAAAACTGTTTTTT,CASSSGAGGSGEKLFF
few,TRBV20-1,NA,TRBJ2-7,TGCAGTGCTAGACCCGGGCACGAGCAGTACTTC,CSARPGHEQYF
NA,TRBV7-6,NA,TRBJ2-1,TGTGCCAGCAGCTTAGCTAGCAGCCACAATGAGCAGTTCTTC,CASSLASSHNEQFF
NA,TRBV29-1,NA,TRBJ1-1,TGCAGCGTTGGGGTGACGGGGAACACTGAAGCTTTCTTT,CSVGVTGNTEAFF
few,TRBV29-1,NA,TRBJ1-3,TGCAGCGTCGGAGACAGGACCTCTGGAAACACCATATATTTT,CSVGDRTSGNTIYF
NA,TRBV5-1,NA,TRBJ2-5,TGCGCCAGCAGCTTGGTGCTGAATCAAGAGACTCAGTACTTC,CASSLVLNQETQYF
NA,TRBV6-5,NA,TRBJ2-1,TGTGCCAGCTGTAAACAGGGTGGGAATGAGCAGTTCTTC,CASCKQGGNEQFF
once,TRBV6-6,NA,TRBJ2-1,TGTGCCAGCCGAATAGAGGGACAAGCAAATGAGCAGTTCTTC,CASRIEGQANEQFF
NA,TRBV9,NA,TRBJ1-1,TGTGCCAGCAGCGTAGAGGAAGTCACTGAAGCTTTCTTT,CASSVEEVTEAFF
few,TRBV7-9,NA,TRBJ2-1,TGTGCCAGCAGCTTCGCGGGATCCTACAATGAGCAGTTCTTC,CASSFAGSYNEQFF
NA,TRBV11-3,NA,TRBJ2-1,TGTGCCAGCAGCCTCGGACGAGACAGATACAATGAGCAGTTCTTC,CASSLGRDRYNEQFF
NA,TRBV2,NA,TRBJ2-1,TGTGCCAGCAAGCCGGACTACTCCTACAATGAGCAGTTCTTC,CASKPDYSYNEQFF